Each of the 14 T cell receptor beta chains below was sequenced from the same sample in a study of blood T cell repertoires in COVID-19. Profiled with immunoSEQ multiplex PCR; TCRdb holds only in-frame clones, not every one. The sample carries about 46,000 clones, approximately 82% recorded once. Source material: peripheral blood. Receptors were obtained from a woman older than 75 with acute or convalescent COVID-19.

This clone appeared a few times. The CDR3 reads CASSPANPRKLFF. Written as DNA, the CDR3 is TGTGCCAGCAGCCCAGCGAATCCGAGAAAACTGTTTTTT. The genes are TRBV4-2 and TRBJ1-4; D gene uncertain. The CDR3 sequence is 13 residues long. Per germline, CDR1 LGHNA and CDR2 YNFKEQ. Trimming cost V 4 bases and J 10 bases, with 13 bases left between them.

The chain links TRBV6-5 to TRBJ1-1, with D possibly being TRBD1 (5 bases). Trimming pared 2 bases from V and 1 base from J, leaving 11 bases between. The CDR3 runs 15 residues. Germline V lookup: CDR1 MNHEY, CDR2 SVGAGI. The CDR3 sequence: CASSYIGGRNTEAFF. The CDR3 DNA sequence: TGTGCCAGCAGTTACATCGGGGGAAGGAACACTGAAGCTTTCTTT.

This clone occurred once. This sequence joins TRBV4-2 and TRBJ2-1; D is ambiguous. The V end was cut by 0 bases, the J end by 9 bases, with 9 bases between. This CDR3 has 13 residues. Germline V gives CDR1 LGHNA, CDR2 YNFKEQ. CDR3 in amino acids: CASSQEEAGEQFF. The DNA for the CDR3 is TGTGCCAGCAGCCAAGAAGAGGCTGGTGAGCAGTTCTTC.

V is TRBV5-6 and J is TRBJ2-7; unclear D gene. The CDR3 spans 15 residues. Deletions cut 4 bases from V and 0 bases from J, with 14 bases between. CDR1 is SGHDT and CDR2 is YYEEEE in the germline V gene. The CDR3: CASSDTGSTSYEQYF. The CDR3, as DNA: TGTGCCAGCAGCGACACCGGCTCCACCTCCTACGAGCAGTACTTC.

This clone was recorded only once. The chain joins TRBV6-6 to TRBJ2-5, with TRBD2 as a possible D gene (6 bases). Trimming took 2 bases from V and 5 from J, leaving 9 bases between them. The CDR3 is 13 amino acids. Germline V lookup: CDR1 MNHNY, CDR2 SVGAGI (reference sequence). This chain's CDR3 is CASSYRRGETQYF. The CDR3 DNA sequence: TGTGCCAGCAGTTACCGACGGGGGGAGACCCAGTACTTC.

J is TRBJ2-7 and V is TRBV10-3, with TRBD1 matching over 8 bases. The germline gives CDR1 ENHRY, CDR2 SYGVKD. The CDR3 sequence is 15 residues long. V gave up 6 bases and J gave up 2 bases; unmatched junction bases: 9. CDR3 DNA: TGTGCCATCAGCCCCGGGACAGGAGGAACCTACGAGCAGTACTTC. As protein: CAISPGTGGTYEQYF.

This chain links TRBV9 with TRBJ2-1; 9 positions agree with TRBD2. V lost 4 bases and J lost 8; bases outside the gene matches: 13. The V gene's germline CDR1 is SGDLS and CDR2 YYNGEE. This CDR3 spans 16 amino acids. The CDR3 DNA sequence: TGTGCCAGCAGCCAGGAGGCGGGGGGGCCTTTGGATGAGCAGTTCTTC. Its translation: CASSQEAGGPLDEQFF.

The rearrangement joins TRBV9 to TRBJ1-5, with D unclear. CDR3 length: 12 residues. The germline V and J ends were trimmed by 7 bases and 0 bases, with 5 bases remaining between them. Per germline, CDR1 SGDLS and CDR2 YYNGEE. For the CDR3, the DNA is TGTGCCAGCCCCGTTAGCAATCAGCCCCAGCATTTT. This codes for CASPVSNQPQHF.

The V call is TRBV7-9, the J call TRBJ1-3; D unresolved. The germline gives CDR1 SEHNR, CDR2 FQNEAQ (reference sequence). Trimming pared 3 bases from V and 4 bases from J, leaving 10 bases between. The length of the CDR3 is 14 residues. CDR3 sequence: CASSFRQQGNTIYF. The CDR3 bases are TGTGCCAGCAGCTTCCGCCAACAGGGAAACACCATATATTTT.

The chain uses TRBV9 and TRBJ1-6; TRBD1 matches 7 bases. Trimming cost V 2 bases and J 7 bases; bases outside gene matches: 9. This CDR3 spans 16 amino acids. CDR1 and CDR2 from the germline V gene are SGDLS and YYNGEE. The CDR3 DNA sequence: TGTGCCAGCAGCGTCCGTGGGGACAGCCGGAATTCACCCCTCCACTTT. Translating it yields CASSVRGDSRNSPLHF.

The V and J genes are TRBV25-1 and TRBJ1-2, with 7 bases identical to TRBD1. V lost 7 bases, J lost 10 bases, and 18 bases stayed unmatched. Germline V gene sequence: CDR1 MGHDK, CDR2 SYGVNS. This CDR3 contains 15 residues. CDR3 nucleotides: TGTGCCAGCATCCCCCGGAGGAGGGGGCGAGCGGACTACACCTTC. The encoded protein is CASIPRRRGRADYTF.

The rearrangement uses TRBV6-5 and TRBJ2-7; 9 nucleotides line up with TRBD1. Germline V CDR1 and CDR2: MNHEY, SVGAGI. The junction had 7 bases not matched to a gene; V was cut back by 5 bases and J by 2 bases. The CDR3 sequence is 15 residues long. The CDR3 DNA sequence: TGTGCCAGCAGTCGAACCGGGACAGGGACCTACGAGCAGTACTTC. It yields the protein CASSRTGTGTYEQYF.

V is TRBV5-4 and J is TRBJ2-7, with TRBD1 identical over 8 bases. Germline CDR1 SGHNT, CDR2 YYREEE (reference sequence). This CDR3 contains 14 residues. V shed 4 bases and J 1 base; nucleotides not matched to a gene: 4. CDR3 DNA sequence: TGTGCCAGCAGCCCCGGGACAGGATCCTACGAGCAGTACTTC. Translated, it gives CASSPGTGSYEQYF.

The table lists this clone with a few counts. The J gene is TRBJ2-1, the V gene TRBV5-1; 7 bases line up with TRBD2. J gave up 3 bases and V 1 base, and 4 bases lay outside the gene matches. The CDR3 totals 15 residues. Germline V gives CDR1 SGHRS, CDR2 YFSETQ. The CDR3 here is CASSLLGGNYNEQFF. Here the CDR3 DNA reads TGCGCCAGCAGCTTGCTGGGGGGGAACTACAATGAGCAGTTCTTC.